This T cell receptor (beta chain) emerged from a study of blood T cells in healthy people across ages. Study results and caveats: When one million T cells were used, diversity estimates were thought to be underestimates. Both naive CD4+ cell counts and diversity were greater in long-lived donors than in aged donors.

With respect to this clonotype: The antigen is undetermined.

The authors ran a second PCR of 7 to 11 cycles using a sample-barcoded 5' primer and a J-beta primer mix. TCRdb reprocessed the 5' RACE reads via MiXCR and lists one record per CDR3 protein. The table shows almost 1 million distinct CDR3 sequences, with 45% to 60% occurring only once. A minimum of 5.5 micrograms of total RNA was extracted per sample. The germline CDR1 and CDR2 sequences are MNHEY and SVGAGI. This CDR3 is 13 amino acids long. The ends were cut back, 6 bases at V and 6 bases at J, with 12 bases in the middle. This chain uses TRBV6-5 with TRBJ2-1; a weak D match, TRBD2 (5 bases). The sequence derives from a woman aged 60-70 years in good health. Sequencing was carried out using blood. CDR3 residues: CASRPLVANEQFF. The CDR3 coding sequence is TGTGCCAGCAGACCACTAGTGGCCAATGAGCAGTTCTTC.